One and the same sample provided the 15 T cell receptor beta chains below, sequenced in a study of blood T cell repertoires in COVID-19. The table came from immunoSEQ multiplex PCR; TCRdb's copy has only in-frame clones and leaves some out. This repertoire shows 200,000 to 300,000 clones, more than 70% found once; its top ten account for roughly an eighth. Material for sequencing was peripheral blood. These receptors came from an elderly man with acute or convalescent COVID-19.

The rearrangement joins TRBV19 to TRBJ2-3; D might be TRBD2 (6 bases). V was shortened by 3 bases and J by 9 bases, with 7 bases between the two germline ends. This CDR3 comprises 11 residues. Germline CDR1 and CDR2: LNHDA and SQIVND (reference sequence). This CDR3 is CASSMGGTQYF. DNA of the CDR3: TGTGCCAGTAGTATGGGGGGAACGCAGTATTTT. Full variable domain (remainder filled in from reference TRBV19 and TRBJ2-3): DGGITQSPKYLFRKEGQNVTLSCEQNLNHDAMYWYRQDPGQGLRLIYYSQIVNDFQKGDIAEGYSVSREKKESFPLTVTSAQKNPTAFYLCASSMGGTQYFGPGTRLTVL.

CDR3 coding DNA: TGTGCCAGCAGTTTAACCGGGACAGAGAATCAGCCCCAGCATTTT. Translation: CASSLTGTENQPQHF. The chain links TRBV27 to TRBJ1-5, with 7 bases identical to TRBD1. V gave up 2 bases and J gave up 4 bases; unmatched junction bases: 5. The length of the CDR3 is 15 residues. From germline, CDR1 is MNHEY and CDR2 SMNVEV (reference sequence).

This chain connects TRBV2 to TRBJ1-6; 7 bases map to TRBD1. Germline lookup yields CDR1 SNHLY and CDR2 FYNNEI. V dropped 6 bases and J dropped 6; count of bases not matched to a gene: 8. CDR3 length: 15 amino acids. This chain's CDR3 is CASSRQGTVNSPLHF. CDR3 bases: TGTGCCAGCAGCAGACAGGGAACCGTTAATTCACCCCTCCACTTT.

The J gene is TRBJ2-2, the V gene TRBV5-8; TRBD2 matches 9 bases. Germline V gene data show CDR1 as SGHTS and CDR2 as YDEGEE. The CDR3 length is 17 residues. The ends lost 1 base at V and 0 bases at J; junction bases unmatched: 4. The CDR3 loop reads CASSLSLAGSNTGELFF. The CDR3 DNA reads TGTGCCAGCAGCTTGAGTCTAGCGGGATCGAACACCGGGGAGCTGTTTTTT.

The chain is built from TRBV7-9 and TRBJ2-3, with a tentative D call TRBD2 (5 bases). Germline assignment: CDR1 SEHNR and CDR2 FQNEAQ (reference sequence). The CDR3 is made up of 16 amino acids. The ends were cut back, 1 base at V and 5 bases at J, with 16 bases in the middle. In DNA, the CDR3 is TGTGCCAGCAGCTTAGGCCGGGCGCCCCGGGGAGATACGCAGTATTTT. Translating gives CASSLGRAPRGDTQYF.

The chain couples TRBV7-9 to TRBJ1-1; D ambiguous. The germline V and J ends were trimmed by 1 base and 0 bases, with 6 bases remaining between them. Germline CDR1 is SEHNR and CDR2 is FQNEAQ (reference sequence). This CDR3 contains 14 residues. This CDR3 is CASSLDSMNTEAFF. Here the CDR3 DNA reads TGTGCCAGCAGCTTAGACAGTATGAACACTGAAGCTTTCTTT. Combining the CDR3 with reference TRBV7-9 and TRBJ1-1 gives the whole variable domain DTGVSQNPRHKITKRGQNVTFRCDPISEHNRLYWYRQTLGQGPEFLTYFQNEAQLEKSRLLSDRFSAERPKGSFSTLEIQRTEQGDSAMYLCASSLDSMNTEAFFGQGTRLTVV.

The chain employs TRBV29-1 and TRBJ1-1; D call uncertain. Trimming pared 6 bases from V and 1 base from J, leaving 9 bases between. There are 12 residues in the CDR3. Looked up from germline, CDR1 is SQVTM and CDR2 is ANQGSEA. This chain's CDR3 is CSVGSPNTEAFF. The CDR3 region has the DNA TGCAGCGTCGGGTCCCCGAACACTGAAGCTTTCTTT.

CDR3 protein: CASSVLQGSSYNEQFF. CDR3 in DNA: TGTGCCAGCAGTGTTTTACAGGGTAGCTCCTACAATGAGCAGTTCTTC. V usage is TRBV6-4 and J usage is TRBJ2-1, with D possibly matching TRBD1 (6 bases). The germline gives CDR1 MRHNA, CDR2 SNTAGT. The CDR3 length is 16 residues. The V and J ends lost 4 bases and 0 bases respectively, with 13 bases between them.

This chain uses TRBV2 with TRBJ1-2, with D uncertain. Germline V CDR1 and CDR2: SNHLY, FYNNEI. The germline V and J ends were trimmed by 4 bases and 5 bases, with 20 bases remaining between them. CDR3 length equals 16 residues. Here the CDR3 DNA reads TGTGCCAGCAGTGGCAGGACCGACGCGCGAGGGTATGGCTACACCTTC. Protein sequence: CASSGRTDARGYGYTF.

This chain links TRBV10-3 with TRBJ2-2; TRBD1 might be the D (6 bases). Germline CDR1 is ENHRY and CDR2 is SYGVKD. The CDR3 runs 15 residues. The V and J ends lost 6 bases and 5 bases respectively, with 16 bases between them. The CDR3 DNA is TGTGCCATCAGAAATCAGGGGATTGGGACCGGGGAGCTGTTTTTT. Encoded protein: CAIRNQGIGTGELFF.

This chain connects TRBV28 to TRBJ1-2; weak D call: TRBD1 (5 bases). V lost 7 bases, J lost 2 bases, and 17 bases lay in between. The CDR3 is 15 amino acids. Germline CDR1 reads MDHEN; CDR2 reads SYDVKM. Written as DNA, the CDR3 is TGTGCCAGCAAAAACCCATCGACAGAAAACTATGGCTACACCTTC. It is translated as CASKNPSTENYGYTF.

The chain couples TRBV2 to TRBJ1-1, with a weak D call TRBD1 (5 bases). The germline gives CDR1 SNHLY, CDR2 FYNNEI. The germline V and J ends were trimmed by 4 bases and 1 base, with 10 bases remaining between them. The CDR3 contains 14 residues. CDR3 loop: CASSVDIRNTEAFF. In nucleotides, the CDR3 is TGTGCCAGCAGTGTGGACATAAGGAACACTGAAGCTTTCTTT.

As to this clone: A read error may produce the germline difference seen at one junction end. The chain uses TRBV7-7 and TRBJ2-5, with 13 bases lining up with TRBD2. This CDR3 has 15 amino acids. The V gene's germline CDR1 is SSHAT and CDR2 FNYEAQ (reference sequence). CDR3 amino acids: CASSPQGLAGETQYF. The CDR3, as DNA: TGTGCTAGCAGCCCCCAGGGACTAGCGGGGGAGACCCAGTACTTC.

V usage is TRBV5-1 and J usage is TRBJ2-3; possible D gene TRBD2, 6 bases. The V gene lost 2 bases and the J gene lost 6 bases, with 13 bases spanning the gap. The CDR3 spans 14 residues. From germline, CDR1 is SGHRS and CDR2 YFSETQ. CDR3 amino acids: CASSLSGPPDTQYF. CDR3 in DNA: TGCGCCAGCAGCTTAAGCGGGCCTCCCGATACGCAGTATTTT.

This clone was recorded once. The rearrangement uses TRBV28 and TRBJ1-5, with D possibly TRBD1 on 6 matching bases. Germline assignment: CDR1 MDHEN and CDR2 SYDVKM. Trimming left V 10 bases short and J 2 bases short, with 15 bases between. The CDR3 extends over 14 amino acids. The CDR3 loop is CATQQGLGNQPQHF. The CDR3 DNA reads as TGTGCCACCCAACAGGGTCTAGGCAATCAGCCCCAGCATTTT.